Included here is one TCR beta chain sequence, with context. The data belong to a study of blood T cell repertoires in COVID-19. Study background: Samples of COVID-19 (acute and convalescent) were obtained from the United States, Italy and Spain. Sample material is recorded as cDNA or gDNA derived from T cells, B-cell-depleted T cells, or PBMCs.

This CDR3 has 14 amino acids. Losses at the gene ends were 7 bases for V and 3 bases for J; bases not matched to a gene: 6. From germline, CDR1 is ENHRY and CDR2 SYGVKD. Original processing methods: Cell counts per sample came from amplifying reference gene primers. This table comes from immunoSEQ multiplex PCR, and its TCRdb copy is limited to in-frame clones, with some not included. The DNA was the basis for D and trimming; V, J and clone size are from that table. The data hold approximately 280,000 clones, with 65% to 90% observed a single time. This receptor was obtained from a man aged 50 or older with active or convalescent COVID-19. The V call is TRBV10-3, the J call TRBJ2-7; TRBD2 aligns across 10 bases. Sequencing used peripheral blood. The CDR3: CAITTGTSDYEQYF. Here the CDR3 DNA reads TGTGCCATCACTACCGGGACTAGCGACTACGAGCAGTACTTC.